Listed here are 2 T cell receptor beta chains from one sample, sequenced in a study of T cell responses to AZD1222 COVID-19 vaccine. Method: immunoSEQ multiplex PCR; TCRdb's copy keeps in-frame clones and lacks some. Among 130,000 or so clones listed, 93% were seen once. The specimen comprised peripheral blood, sampled on day 0 of AZD1222 vaccination. The receptor source for this set is an adult in good health.

This clone has just one count. The V call is TRBV24-1, the J call TRBJ2-1; D is unresolved. The CDR3 runs to 14 residues. Trimming took 1 base from V and 6 from J, leaving 9 bases between them. The germline CDR1 and CDR2 sequences are KGHDR and SFDVKD. The CDR3 DNA follows: TGTGCCACCAGTGATTTCTCCAGCAGCAATGAGCAGTTCTTC. This gives the protein CATSDFSSSNEQFF.

J is TRBJ1-1 and V is TRBV9, with D possibly being TRBD1 (5 bases). The CDR3 loop spans 17 amino acids. Germline V gene sequence: CDR1 SGDLS, CDR2 YYNGEE. Trimming pared 0 bases from V and 0 bases from J, leaving 15 bases between. The CDR3 sequence: CASSVGGGAPMNTEAFF. The CDR3 DNA reads as TGTGCCAGCAGCGTAGGGGGCGGGGCCCCGATGAACACTGAAGCTTTCTTT.